This TCR beta chain was sequenced in a study of shared clonotypes between healthy human individuals. Only CD45RO-negative cells positively selected for CCR7 counted as naive CD8 cells, so terminally differentiated effector memory CD45RA+ cells were excluded. Deep was the level used in running the assay. Profiling relied on immunoSEQ multiplex PCR, and the TCRdb table lists in-frame clones only, not all of them. The data contain just over 2,000,000 clones, 85% to 95% of them singletons. The count of this clone is one. An end of the junction does not agree with germline; a read error may underlie this. There are 14 residues in the CDR3. Per the germline V gene, CDR1 is MNHEY and CDR2 is SVGAGI.

The chain has TRBV6-5 and TRBJ2-7; 8 bases line up with TRBD2. This receptor was identified in a young man in good health. The sample taken for sequencing was naive CD8+ T cells sorted from blood. The CDR3 here is CASSKRGISHEQYF. CDR3 bases: TGTGCCAGCAGCAAGCGGGGGATCTCCCACGAGCAGTACTTC.